This T cell receptor (beta chain) emerged from a study of blood T cell repertoires in COVID-19 (dated by TCRdb to 2020 to 2021). At the level of the whole study: The collaborator samples originated in the United States, Italy and Spain and spanned the acute and convalescent phases of COVID-19. The samples were drawn from the first 160 participants of the ongoing ImmuneRACE study and from 1,200 or so subjects provided by 6 global collaborators. Deeply sampled blood TCRbeta repertoires from subjects exposed to, actively infected with, or recovered from COVID-19 were included in the dataset. The repertoires were released in a freely available public database intended as a resource for research on the immune response to SARS-CoV-2. A de-identified subject ID, COVID-19 status, age in years and sex were almost always included in the sample metadata. Where HLA class I and class II types were available, the types were taken from metadata supplied by the sample provider, not from assay-based typing. The prospective study material was composed of cDNA or gDNA derived from T cells, B-cell-depleted T cells, or PBMCs. What the research found in general, with its limitations: The quantity of clinical and demographic metadata differed by source and by participant and was supplied without curation.

For CDR1 and CDR2, the germline V gene lists SQVTM and ANQGSEA. Trimming costs V 6 bases and J 2 bases, and their ends lie 10 bases apart. Including cysteine and phenylalanine, the CDR3 has 12 amino acids. Left in the record is the CDR3 DNA by itself, 36 bases read in frame from the first base. TCRbeta CDR3 regions were amplified from genomic DNA by means of the immunoSEQ Assay, a bias-controlled multiplex PCR. The published analysis was carried out like this. The number of nucleated cells in each sample was estimated by amplification of reference gene primers within the assay. To quantify the absolute abundance of each unique TCRbeta CDR3 rearrangement, sequence reads were collapsed and filtered. For each sample, productive Simpson clonality was calculated as the square root of Simpson's diversity index across productive rearrangements. Sourced from immuneACCESS, this table was stored by TCRdb with only in-frame sequences that have V and J called. A share of the clones is absent; for the studies checked, an unresolved V gene accounts for under half, and the remainder has no known explanation. The DNA was the basis for D and trimming; V, J and clone size are from that table. Counted in this sample were 410,000 or so clones; around 91% of them appeared once. Jointly, the top ten make up about 1.4% of the sample.

One collaborating source in Seattle enrolled patients while the patients were actively infected and followed the patients over time throughout the course of disease. Whole blood was collected in K2EDTA tubes by collaborating institutions according to the institutions' own protocols. Collaborator samples were shipped for TCRbeta analysis as frozen whole blood, isolated PBMCs, or DNA extracted from either sample type. About this clone itself: What antigen it recognizes has not been identified. Base qualities are not recorded, but no much larger clone differs from it by a single base.

The sequence is built from TRBV29-1 and TRBJ1-2; a tentative D call is TRBD1 (5 bases match). Sequenced material: peripheral blood. The origin of this receptor is a middle-aged woman with COVID-19, enrolled during active disease. The CDR3 loop reads CSVQGLNYGYTF. In nucleotide form, the sequence is TGCAGCGTCCAGGGACTGAACTATGGCTACACCTTC.